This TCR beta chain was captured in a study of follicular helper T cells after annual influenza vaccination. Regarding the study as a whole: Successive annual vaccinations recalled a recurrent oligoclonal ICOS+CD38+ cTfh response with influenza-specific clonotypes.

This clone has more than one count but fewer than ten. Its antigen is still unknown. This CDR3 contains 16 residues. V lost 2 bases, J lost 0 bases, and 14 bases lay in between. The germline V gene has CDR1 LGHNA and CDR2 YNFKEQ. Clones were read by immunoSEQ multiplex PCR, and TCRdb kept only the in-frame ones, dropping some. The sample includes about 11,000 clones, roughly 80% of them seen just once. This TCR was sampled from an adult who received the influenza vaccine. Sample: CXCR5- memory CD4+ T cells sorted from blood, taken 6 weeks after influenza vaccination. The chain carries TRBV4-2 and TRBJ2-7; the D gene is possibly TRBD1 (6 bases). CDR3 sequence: CASSQNLGHNSYEQYF. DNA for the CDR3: TGTGCCAGCAGCCAAAACTTGGGACACAACTCCTACGAGCAGTACTTC.